This is a list of T cell receptor beta chains from one sample in a study of blood T cells in healthy people across ages. TCRdb re-called the 5' RACE reads with MiXCR, one entry per CDR3 protein. Found here are about 720,000 distinct CDR3 sequences, around 25% of them singletons; the top ten hold roughly 3.5%. These records were also assigned to another study, of T cells of mothers and their children.

Material: blood. The receptors were sampled from a boy aged 5-17 years in good health. Each CDR3 is given without its conserved first and last residue. Each record gives: J gene, V gene, CDR3 protein.

J gene: TRBJ2-1; V gene: TRBV20-1; CDR3 protein: SAVQVISYNEQF
J gene: TRBJ2-5; V gene: TRBV2; CDR3 protein: AYTTNPPDGNFQETQY
J gene: TRBJ2-1; V gene: TRBV5-1; CDR3 protein: ASSLGDRSYYNEQF
J gene: TRBJ1-4; V gene: TRBV28; CDR3 protein: ASSQTGVNEKLF
J gene: TRBJ2-5; V gene: TRBV20-1; CDR3 protein: SARQQETQY
J gene: TRBJ2-3; V gene: TRBV29-1; CDR3 protein: SVGGGYTDTQY
J gene: TRBJ2-3; V gene: TRBV12-3/TRBV12-4; CDR3 protein: ASSLMSGRGLY
J gene: TRBJ2-3; V gene: TRBV14; CDR3 protein: ASSQLGGSFTDTQY
J gene: TRBJ2-7; V gene: TRBV5-1; CDR3 protein: ASSLGQGFGLNYEQY
J gene: TRBJ2-7; V gene: TRBV5-5; CDR3 protein: ASSFQGLSYEQY
J gene: TRBJ1-4; V gene: TRBV5-8; CDR3 protein: ASSPGQGLAATNEKLF
J gene: TRBJ2-3; V gene: TRBV3-1; CDR3 protein: ASRGLPTDTQY
J gene: TRBJ2-6; V gene: TRBV4-1; CDR3 protein: ASSQAQGYSGANVLT
J gene: -; V gene: TRBV28; CDR3 protein: ASSSAGTVNYEQY
J gene: TRBJ2-3; V gene: TRBV7-2; CDR3 protein: ASSSRLATQY
J gene: TRBJ2-1; V gene: TRBV20-1; CDR3 protein: SALAGASYNEQF
J gene: TRBJ2-7; V gene: TRBV20-1; CDR3 protein: SARGDLSLPLRGLDEQY
J gene: TRBJ2-7; V gene: TRBV28; CDR3 protein: ASSLFGGTGFFYEQY
J gene: TRBJ2-1; V gene: TRBV27; CDR3 protein: ASSFQPAGSYNEQF
J gene: TRBJ2-3; V gene: TRBV11-2; CDR3 protein: ASSLGGSFTDTQY
J gene: TRBJ1-2; V gene: TRBV4-3; CDR3 protein: ASSQDRLGYGYT
J gene: TRBJ1-1; V gene: TRBV20-1; CDR3 protein: SARDPGNTEAF
J gene: TRBJ2-3; V gene: TRBV5-6; CDR3 protein: ASSLMAGPYSHTQY